This T cell receptor beta chain appears in the sequencing data of a study of blood T cell repertoires in COVID-19. Turning to the study itself: Italy, Spain and the United States were the sources of the convalescent and acute COVID-19 samples. T cells, B-cell-depleted T cells, or PBMCs provided the cDNA or gDNA that served as material.

CDR3 length: 12 amino acids. Trimming cost V 6 bases and J 3 bases, with 8 bases left between them. CDR1 is MDHEN and CDR2 is SYDVKM in the germline V gene. Original analysis: Amplifying reference gene primers gave estimates of nucleated cell counts. Repertoires were generated with immunoSEQ multiplex PCR, while TCRdb's copy carries only in-frame clones and drops some. The V and J calls and clone size were taken over from that table, and D and trimming were inferred from the DNA. The data show roughly 100,000 clones, roughly nine tenths seen once. What was sequenced was peripheral blood. The genes are TRBV28 and TRBJ1-1, with a tentative D call TRBD1 (5 bases). The sequence was obtained from a woman older than 75 with acute or convalescent COVID-19. CDR3 DNA sequence: TGTGCCAGCAGGAAACAGGACACTGAAGCTTTCTTT. Translated, it gives CASRKQDTEAFF.